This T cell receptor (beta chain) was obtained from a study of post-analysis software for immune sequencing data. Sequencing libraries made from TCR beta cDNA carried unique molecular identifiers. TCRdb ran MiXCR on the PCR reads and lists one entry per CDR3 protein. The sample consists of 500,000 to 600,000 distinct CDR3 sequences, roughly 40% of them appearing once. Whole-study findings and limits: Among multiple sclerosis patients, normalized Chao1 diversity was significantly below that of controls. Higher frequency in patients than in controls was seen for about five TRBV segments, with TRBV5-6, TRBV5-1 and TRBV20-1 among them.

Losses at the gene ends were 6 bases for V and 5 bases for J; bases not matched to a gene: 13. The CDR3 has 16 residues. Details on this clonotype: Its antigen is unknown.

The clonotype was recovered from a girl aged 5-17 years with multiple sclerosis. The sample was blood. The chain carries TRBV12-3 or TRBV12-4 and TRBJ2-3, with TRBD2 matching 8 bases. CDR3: CASSPVAGRARDTQYF. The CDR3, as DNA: TGTGCCAGCAGCCCCGTAGCCGGGAGGGCCCGAGATACGCAGTATTTT.